Reported below is one T cell receptor (beta chain). Its target is unknown. The repertoire was sequenced with immunoSEQ multiplex PCR; TCRdb's copy has only in-frame clones and lacks some. The sample lists about 150,000 clones, 88% occurring once. The entry originates in a study of T cell responses to AZD1222 COVID-19 vaccine. The CDR3 has 16 residues. V lost 3 bases and J lost 0; bases outside the gene matches: 7. Looked up from germline, CDR1 is SGHRS and CDR2 is YFSETQ. Study findings and constraints: Only a handful of AZD1222 recipients, more than five in all, had baseline seropositivity. Increases in Spike-specific TCR breadth and depth were seen after two AZD1222 doses.

V usage is TRBV5-1 and J usage is TRBJ1-1; 8 nucleotides line up with TRBD1. The starting material was peripheral blood, obtained on day 0 of AZD1222 vaccination. This TCR was sampled from an adult in good health. CDR3 sequence: CASSSGQGHMNTEAFF. As DNA, the CDR3 is TGCGCCAGCAGCTCAGGACAGGGCCACATGAACACTGAAGCTTTCTTT.